This T cell receptor beta chain emerged from a study of T-cell reconstitution after alpha-beta-depleted transplantation in children. Per the germline V gene, CDR1 is LGHNA and CDR2 is YSLEER. The CDR3 sequence is 14 residues long. V lost 0 bases and J lost 6, with 9 bases in between. A TCRbeta library incorporating unique molecular identifiers was prepared. MiXCR was run by TCRdb on the PCR reads, yielding one entry per CDR3 protein. Among about 110,000 distinct CDR3 sequences, 10% were seen once, and the ten largest hold about 8.8%. There are many counts of this clonotype. This sequence joins TRBV4-3 and TRBJ2-1, with unresolved D. The receptor's source is a human donor who donated a stem cell graft to a child with acute lymphoblastic leukemia. The sample here was PBMCs from the stem cell graft donor, taken from the stem cell graft. CDR3 sequence: CASSQDPASNEQFF. CDR3 sequence (DNA): TGCGCCAGCAGCCAAGATCCAGCGAGCAATGAGCAGTTCTTC.